The 26 T cell receptor beta chains in this list originate from one sample, sequenced in a study of control samples from healthy donors and cancer patients. Sequencing was performed with immunoSEQ multiplex PCR; in TCRdb, only in-frame clones are kept and a portion is missing. The table lists approximately 100,000 clones, 85% to 90% of them singletons. Sequencing was performed on blood. These receptors were obtained from a man aged 30 to 45 in good health.

The V call is TRBV28, the J call TRBJ2-1; D may be TRBD2 (6 bases). Trimming left V 3 bases short and J 7 bases short, with 16 bases between. Germline values: CDR1 MDHEN, CDR2 SYDVKM. The CDR3 runs to 15 residues. CDR3 sequence: CASSFAGSGLNEQFF. The CDR3 DNA follows: TGTGCCAGCAGTTTTGCCGGGAGTGGCCTAAATGAGCAGTTCTTC.

This clone appeared a single time. The V and J genes are TRBV4-3 and TRBJ2-1; 12 nucleotides agree with TRBD1. Germline assignment: CDR1 LGHNA and CDR2 YSLEER. Losses at the gene ends were 0 bases for V and 9 bases for J; bases not matched to a gene: 6. The CDR3 has 16 residues. CDR3 sequence (DNA): TGCGCCAGCAGCCAAGACCGGGACAGGGGGCGCACTGAGCAGTTCTTC. Its protein product is CASSQDRDRGRTEQFF.

The chain links TRBV5-5 to TRBJ1-2; maybe TRBD1 (5 bases). CDR1 and CDR2 from the germline V gene are SGHKS and YYEKEE (reference sequence). V dropped 0 bases and J dropped 6 bases, with 12 bases sitting between them. The CDR3 sequence is 14 residues long. The CDR3 loop reads CASSLEGRVDGYTF. The CDR3 DNA reads as TGTGCCAGCAGCTTGGAGGGCAGGGTGGATGGCTACACCTTC.

The genes are TRBV13 and TRBJ2-5, with D unresolved. Germline V gives CDR1 PRHDT, CDR2 FYEKMQ (reference sequence). This CDR3 spans 13 amino acids. The V and J ends lost 0 bases and 1 base respectively, with 3 bases between them. For the CDR3, the DNA is TGTGCCAGCAGCTTAGGGGCCCAAGAGACCCAGTACTTC. As protein: CASSLGAQETQYF.

This rearrangement joins TRBV5-1 to TRBJ2-5, with D possibly TRBD2 on 6 matching bases. Trimming took off 7 bases at V and 2 bases at J, with 6 bases between the two ends. In germline, CDR1 is SGHRS, CDR2 YFSETQ. The CDR3 covers 11 residues. In DNA form, the CDR3 reads TGCGCCAGCGCGGGACAAGAGACCCAGTACTTC. Its translation is CASAGQETQYF.

In nucleotides, the CDR3 is TGTGCCAGCACAACGACCGGGACAGGGGAGGAAAAACTGTTTTTT. Its translation is CASTTTGTGEEKLFF. The chain joins TRBV28 to TRBJ1-4; 10 bases are shared with TRBD1. The trim removed 7 bases at V and 8 bases at J, leaving 10 bases unmatched. Germline V gene lookup returns CDR1 MDHEN and CDR2 SYDVKM. This CDR3 spans 15 amino acids.

In regard to this clone: Other nucleotide sequences in the sample specify the same CDR3. The genes are TRBV27 and TRBJ1-2; no clear D. The CDR3 totals 13 residues. The V gene's germline CDR1 is MNHEY and CDR2 SMNVEV (reference sequence). V lost 0 bases and J 2 bases, leaving 4 bases between the germline ends. The chain's CDR3 is CASSLSGNYGYTF. CDR3 bases: TGTGCCAGCAGTTTATCCGGGAACTATGGCTACACCTTC.

The CDR3 bases are TGTGCCAGCACCCTTGGGCGGAGCACAGATACGCAGTATTTT. Translated: CASTLGRSTDTQYF. This sequence joins TRBV7-3 and TRBJ2-3; no clear D gene. V lost 7 bases and J 0 bases, leaving 11 bases between the germline ends. Germline-derived CDR1 and CDR2 are SGHTA and FQGTGA. CDR3 length equals 14 residues.

This chain links TRBV27 with TRBJ1-6; D is ambiguous. There are 15 residues in the CDR3. Germline V gene data show CDR1 as MNHEY and CDR2 as SMNVEV (reference sequence). V lost 6 bases and J 0 bases, leaving 9 bases between the germline ends. The CDR3 DNA sequence: TGTGCCAGCAGCCTTCGGGACTCCTATAATTCACCCCTCCACTTT. This gives the protein CASSLRDSYNSPLHF.

Only one count was recorded for this clone. The genes are TRBV28 and TRBJ1-1; D ambiguous. Germline assignment: CDR1 MDHEN and CDR2 SYDVKM. V was shortened by 4 bases and J by 0 bases, with 6 bases between the two germline ends. This CDR3 has 13 amino acids. The CDR3 DNA reads TGTGCCAGCAGTTATGCGATGAACACTGAAGCTTTCTTT. This sequence encodes CASSYAMNTEAFF.

In the case of this clone: This CDR3 is also generated by other DNA sequences in the sample. The CDR3 loop reads CASSLGQGGQPQHF. CDR3 sequence (DNA): TGTGCCAGCAGCCTCGGACAGGGGGGTCAGCCCCAGCATTTT. V gene TRBV6-2 or TRBV6-3 combines with J gene TRBJ1-5, with 10 bases fitting TRBD1. CDR1 MNHEY and CDR2 SVGEGT come from the germline V gene. CDR3 length equals 14 residues. V shed 6 bases, J shed 6 bases, and the junction held 5 bases outside the gene matches.

This CDR3 reads CASSFRASSNSPLHF. CDR3 sequence (DNA): TGTGCCAGCAGTTTTAGGGCTTCTAGCAATTCACCCCTCCACTTT. The gene calls are TRBV6-5 and TRBJ1-6, with D unclear. The CDR3 runs 15 residues. The V gene lost 4 bases and the J gene lost 7 bases, with 14 bases spanning the gap. Germline values: CDR1 MNHEY, CDR2 SVGAGI.

The rearrangement uses TRBV6-2 or TRBV6-3 and TRBJ1-1, with 7 nucleotides matching TRBD1. The CDR3 is made up of 17 amino acids. Germline CDR1 is MNHEY and CDR2 is SVGEGT. The J segment lost 1 base and the V segment lost 4 bases, leaving 12 bases of the junction unmatched. CDR3 in amino acids: CASSSLAGGVSNTEAFF. CDR3 nucleotide sequence: TGTGCCAGCAGTTCCCTCGCAGGGGGTGTATCGAACACTGAAGCTTTCTTT.

The rearrangement links TRBV27 to TRBJ2-7; TRBD2 might be the D (5 bases). Trimming pared 5 bases from V and 0 bases from J, leaving 17 bases between. This CDR3 is 16 amino acids long. CDR1 is MNHEY, CDR2 SMNVEV, per germline (reference sequence). The CDR3 DNA sequence: TGTGCCAGCAGTCCCATTGCTAGCACGAGCTCCTACGAGCAGTACTTC. Translated: CASSPIASTSSYEQYF.

This rearrangement joins TRBV7-9 to TRBJ2-5, with a possible D match to TRBD1 (5 bases). Trimming removed 4 bases from V and 2 bases from J, with 11 bases in between. The CDR3 has 14 amino acids. Germline V lookup: CDR1 SEHNR, CDR2 FQNEAQ (reference sequence). In nucleotides, the CDR3 is TGTGCCAGCAGCTCCTTAGGGGATCAAGAGACCCAGTACTTC. It codes for CASSSLGDQETQYF.

The chain couples TRBV2 to TRBJ1-3; no firm D call. The V end was cut by 0 bases, the J end by 5 bases, with 8 bases between. The CDR3 length is 14 residues. Per germline, CDR1 SNHLY and CDR2 FYNNEI. CDR3 amino acids: CASSEAMGRNTIYF. The CDR3 DNA sequence: TGTGCCAGCAGTGAAGCAATGGGCCGAAACACCATATATTTT.

CDR3 coding DNA: TGTGCCAGCAGTGAAAGGTCCGGCCCCAAGAGCGAGCAGTACTTC. Protein sequence: CASSERSGPKSEQYF. The V and J genes are TRBV6-1 and TRBJ2-7, with D unclear. Germline loops: CDR1 MNHNS, CDR2 SASEGT. This CDR3 is 15 amino acids long. With 2 bases removed from V and 6 bases from J, the gap between germline ends came to 17 bases.

V and J are TRBV30 and TRBJ2-7; D gene ambiguous. Trimming took off 3 bases at V and 5 bases at J, with 14 bases between the two ends. The germline gives CDR1 GTSNPN, CDR2 SVGIG (reference sequence). The CDR3 totals 13 residues. The CDR3 loop is CAWRQDVGNEQYF. Here the CDR3 DNA reads TGTGCCTGGAGGCAAGACGTCGGCAACGAGCAGTACTTC. The variable domain in full, with the rest retrieved from reference TRBV30 and TRBJ2-7, is SQTIHQWPATLVQPVGSPLSLECTVEGTSNPNLYWYRQAAGRGLQLLFYSVGIGQISSEVPQNLSASRPQDRQFILSSKKLLLSDSGFYLCAWRQDVGNEQYFGPGTRLTVT.

The chain is built from TRBV9 and TRBJ2-5; weak D call: TRBD1 (6 bases). This CDR3 comprises 14 residues. Germline CDR1 reads SGDLS; CDR2 reads YYNGEE. The V and J ends lost 3 bases and 5 bases respectively, with 14 bases between them. In DNA form, the CDR3 reads TGTGCCAGCAGCGCGTCAGGGGCGCGGGAGACCCAGTACTTC. It encodes CASSASGARETQYF.

V gene TRBV6-5 combines with J gene TRBJ2-7; perhaps TRBD1 as D (6 bases). The V gene lost 4 bases and the J gene lost 4 bases, with 8 bases spanning the gap. The CDR3 extends over 12 amino acids. Per germline, CDR1 MNHEY and CDR2 SVGAGI. CDR3 sequence (DNA): TGTGCCAGCAGTTTACAGGGTTACGAGCAGTACTTC. It is translated as CASSLQGYEQYF.

The chain employs TRBV9 and TRBJ2-3; weak D call: TRBD2 (6 bases). Trimming took off 0 bases at V and 2 bases at J, with 10 bases between the two ends. CDR1 and CDR2 (germline): SGDLS, YYNGEE. The CDR3 contains 15 residues. The CDR3 coding sequence is TGTGCCAGCAGCGTAGAGGGCGGGACCACAGATACGCAGTATTTT. Its translation: CASSVEGGTTDTQYF. The variable domain in full, completed from reference TRBV9 and TRBJ2-3, reads DSGVTQTPKHLITATGQRVTLRCSPRSGDLSVYWYQQSLDQGLQFLIQYYNGEERAKGNILERFSAQQFPDLHSELNLSSLELGDSALYFCASSVEGGTTDTQYFGPGTRLTVL.

The chain uses TRBV25-1 and TRBJ2-3, with 7 bases identical to TRBD1. The junction had 8 bases not matched to a gene; V was cut back by 5 bases and J by 3 bases. There are 15 residues in the CDR3. The germline CDR1 and CDR2 sequences are MGHDK and SYGVNS. CDR3 coding DNA: TGTGCCAGCAGTCCGGACAGGTCCGGGACAGATACGCAGTATTTT. Amino acids: CASSPDRSGTDTQYF.

The chain carries TRBV10-1 and TRBJ2-7, with 8 bases lining up with TRBD2. V dropped 6 bases and J dropped 0; count of bases not matched to a gene: 7. CDR1 is WNHNN and CDR2 is SYGVQD in the germline V gene (reference sequence). The CDR3 runs to 15 residues. The CDR3 coding sequence is TGCGCCAGCAGGGGCCTAGCGGGCCTCTCCTACGAGCAGTACTTC. As protein: CASRGLAGLSYEQYF.

This clone was counted only a few times. V is TRBV28 and J is TRBJ1-2, with TRBD1 as a possible D gene (6 bases). Trimming stripped 3 bases from V and 8 bases from J, with 16 bases between. There are 14 residues in the CDR3. CDR1 MDHEN and CDR2 SYDVKM come from the germline V gene. The CDR3: CASSFQGRTGGYTF. CDR3 nucleotide sequence: TGTGCCAGCAGTTTTCAGGGGAGGACGGGGGGCTACACCTTC.

The chain carries TRBV11-3 and TRBJ2-7; 9 bases agree with TRBD1. CDR1 and CDR2 (germline): SGHNT, YENEEA. With V trimmed by 1 base and J by 3 bases, 4 bases remained unmatched. The CDR3 is 15 residues long. The CDR3 DNA follows: TGTGCCAGCAGCTTAGGACAGGGGGAGTTCTACGAGCAGTACTTC. It codes for CASSLGQGEFYEQYF.

This clone was counted a single time. Other DNA sequences in this specimen translate into the identical CDR3. This chain uses TRBV24-1 with TRBJ2-1; possibly TRBD2 for D (7 bases). Germline CDR1 KGHDR, CDR2 SFDVKD. V gave up 3 bases and J gave up 8 bases, with 16 bases separating them. The CDR3 sequence is 15 residues long. In DNA, the CDR3 is TGTGCCACCAGTGATAACGGGGGGCAGGGGCATGAGCAGTTCTTC. Amino acids: CATSDNGGQGHEQFF.